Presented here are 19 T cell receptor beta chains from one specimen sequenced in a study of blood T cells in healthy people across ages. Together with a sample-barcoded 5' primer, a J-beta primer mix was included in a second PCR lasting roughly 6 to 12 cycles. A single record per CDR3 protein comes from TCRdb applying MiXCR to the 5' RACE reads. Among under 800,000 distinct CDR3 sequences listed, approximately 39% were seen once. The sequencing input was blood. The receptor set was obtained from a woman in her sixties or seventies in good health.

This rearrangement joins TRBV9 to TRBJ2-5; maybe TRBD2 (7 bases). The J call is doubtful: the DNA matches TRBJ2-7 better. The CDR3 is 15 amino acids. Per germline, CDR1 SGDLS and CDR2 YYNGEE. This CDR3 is CASSPYGGGPYEQYF. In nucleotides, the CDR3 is TGTGCCAGCAGCCCCTATGGGGGGGGGCCTTACGAGCAGTACTTC.

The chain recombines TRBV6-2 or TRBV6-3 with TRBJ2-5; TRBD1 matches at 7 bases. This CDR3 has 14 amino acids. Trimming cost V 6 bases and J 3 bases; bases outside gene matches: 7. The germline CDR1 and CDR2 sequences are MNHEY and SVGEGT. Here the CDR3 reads CASSDTGQKETQYF. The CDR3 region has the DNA TGTGCCAGCAGCGATACGGGACAGAAAGAGACCCAGTACTTC.

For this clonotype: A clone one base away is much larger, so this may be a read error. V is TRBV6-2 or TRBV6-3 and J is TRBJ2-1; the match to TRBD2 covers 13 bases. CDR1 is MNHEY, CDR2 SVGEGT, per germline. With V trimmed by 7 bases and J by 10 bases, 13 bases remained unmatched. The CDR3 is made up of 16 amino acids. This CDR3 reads CASKSTGTSGMGEQFF. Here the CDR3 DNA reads TGTGCCAGCAAGTCTACCGGGACTAGCGGGATGGGGGAGCAGTTCTTC.

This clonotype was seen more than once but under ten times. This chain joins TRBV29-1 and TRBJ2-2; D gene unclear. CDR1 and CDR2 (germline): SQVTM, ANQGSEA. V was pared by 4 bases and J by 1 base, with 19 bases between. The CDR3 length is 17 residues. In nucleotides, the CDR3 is TGCAGCGTTGCACCACATGAAGGGCAATTGAACACCGGGGAGCTGTTTTTT. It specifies CSVAPHEGQLNTGELFF.

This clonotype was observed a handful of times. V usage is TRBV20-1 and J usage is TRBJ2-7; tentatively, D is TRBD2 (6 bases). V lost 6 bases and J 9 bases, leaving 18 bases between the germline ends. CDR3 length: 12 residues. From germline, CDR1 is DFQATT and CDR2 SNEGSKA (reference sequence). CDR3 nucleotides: TGCAGTGCGGCCCGTTGGGGGGATCGGCAGTACTTC. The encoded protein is CSAARWGDRQYF.

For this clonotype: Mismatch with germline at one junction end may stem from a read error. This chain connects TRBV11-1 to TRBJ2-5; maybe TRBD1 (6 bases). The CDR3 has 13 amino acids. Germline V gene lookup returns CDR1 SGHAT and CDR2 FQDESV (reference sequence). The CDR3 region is CTSSLPGGYEQYF. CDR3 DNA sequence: TGTACCAGCAGCTTACCTGGGGGCTATGAGCAGTACTTC. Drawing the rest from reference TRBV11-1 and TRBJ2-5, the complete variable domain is EAEVAQSPRYKITEKSQAVAFWCDPISGHATLYWYRQILGQGPELLVQFQDESVVDDSQLPKDRFSAERLKGVDSTLKIQPAELGDSAMYLCTSSLPGGYEQYFGPGTRLLVL.

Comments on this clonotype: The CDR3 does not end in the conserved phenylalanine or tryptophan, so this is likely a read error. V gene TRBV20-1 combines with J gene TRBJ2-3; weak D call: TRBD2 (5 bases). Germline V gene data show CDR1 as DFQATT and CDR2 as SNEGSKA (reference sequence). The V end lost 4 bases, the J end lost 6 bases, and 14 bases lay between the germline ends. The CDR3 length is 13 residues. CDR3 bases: TGCAGTGCTATCGGAGGTTCTTGGGATACGCAGTATTCT. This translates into CSAIGGSWDTQYS.

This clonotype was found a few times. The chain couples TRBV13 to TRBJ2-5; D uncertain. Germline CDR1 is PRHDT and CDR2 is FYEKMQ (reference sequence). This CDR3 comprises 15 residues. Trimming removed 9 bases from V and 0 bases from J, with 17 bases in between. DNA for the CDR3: TGTGCCAGTGGCGAATTGGGCCGGTACCAAGAGACCCAGTACTTC. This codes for CASGELGRYQETQYF.

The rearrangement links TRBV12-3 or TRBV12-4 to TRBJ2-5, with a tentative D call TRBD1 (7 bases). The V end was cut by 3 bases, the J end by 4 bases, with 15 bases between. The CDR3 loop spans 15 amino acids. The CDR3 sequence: CASSFRAQGGETQYF. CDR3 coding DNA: TGTGCCAGCAGTTTCCGCGCGCAGGGGGGAGAGACCCAGTACTTC.

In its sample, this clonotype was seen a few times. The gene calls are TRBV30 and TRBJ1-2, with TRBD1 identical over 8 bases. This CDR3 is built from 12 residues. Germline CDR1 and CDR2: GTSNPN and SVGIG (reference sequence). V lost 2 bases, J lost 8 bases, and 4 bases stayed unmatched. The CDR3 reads CAWSQGAVGYTF. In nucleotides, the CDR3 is TGTGCCTGGAGTCAGGGGGCAGTAGGCTACACCTTC.

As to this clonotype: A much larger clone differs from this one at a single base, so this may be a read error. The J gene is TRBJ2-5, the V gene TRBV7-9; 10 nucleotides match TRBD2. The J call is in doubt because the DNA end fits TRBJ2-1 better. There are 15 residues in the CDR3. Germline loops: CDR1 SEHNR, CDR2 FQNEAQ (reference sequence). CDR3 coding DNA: TGTGCCAGCAGCATAAGCGGGAGGGGAGGTGAGACCCAGTTCTTC. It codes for CASSISGRGGETQFF.

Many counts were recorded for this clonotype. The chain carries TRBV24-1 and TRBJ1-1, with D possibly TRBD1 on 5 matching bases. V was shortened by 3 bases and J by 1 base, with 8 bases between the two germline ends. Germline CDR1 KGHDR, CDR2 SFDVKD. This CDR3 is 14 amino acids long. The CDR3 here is CATSDPTENTEAFF. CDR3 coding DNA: TGTGCCACCAGTGATCCGACAGAGAACACTGAAGCTTTCTTT.

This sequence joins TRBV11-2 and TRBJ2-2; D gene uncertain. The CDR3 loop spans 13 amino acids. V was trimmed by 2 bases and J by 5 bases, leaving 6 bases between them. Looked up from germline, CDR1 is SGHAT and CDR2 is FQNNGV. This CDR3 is CASSLHLTGELFF. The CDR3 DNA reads TGTGCCAGCAGCTTACATTTAACCGGGGAGCTGTTTTTT.

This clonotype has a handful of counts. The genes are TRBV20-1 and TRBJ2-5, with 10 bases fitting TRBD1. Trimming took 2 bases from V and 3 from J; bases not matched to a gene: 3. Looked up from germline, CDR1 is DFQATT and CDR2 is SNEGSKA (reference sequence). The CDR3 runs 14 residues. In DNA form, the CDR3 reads TGCAGTGCTAGAACCGGGACAGGGGAAGAGACCCAGTACTTC. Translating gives CSARTGTGEETQYF.

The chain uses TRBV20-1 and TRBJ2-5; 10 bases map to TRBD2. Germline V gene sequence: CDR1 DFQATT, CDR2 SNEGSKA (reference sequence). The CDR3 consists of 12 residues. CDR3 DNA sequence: TGCAGCAACGGACTAGCGGTAGAGACCCAGTACTTC. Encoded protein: CSNGLAVETQYF.

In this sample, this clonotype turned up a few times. As DNA, the CDR3 is TGTGCCAGCAGCCCTCTGGCAGGGTATGGCTACACCTTC. It is translated as CASSPLAGYGYTF. V gene TRBV7-9 combines with J gene TRBJ1-2; D may be TRBD1 (5 bases). The CDR3 runs to 13 residues. Germline CDR1 reads SEHNR; CDR2 reads FQNEAQ (reference sequence). V lost 5 bases and J lost 5, with 12 bases in between.

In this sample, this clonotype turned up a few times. The DNA of the CDR3 is TGCAGTGCTAGGTCCGGCGGGTCTACCGGGGAGCTGTTTTTT. Protein product: CSARSGGSTGELFF. This chain links TRBV20-1 with TRBJ2-2; D may be TRBD2 (5 bases). The V end lost 3 bases, the J end lost 5 bases, and 13 bases lay between the germline ends. The CDR3 extends over 14 amino acids. The V gene's germline CDR1 is DFQATT and CDR2 SNEGSKA (reference sequence).

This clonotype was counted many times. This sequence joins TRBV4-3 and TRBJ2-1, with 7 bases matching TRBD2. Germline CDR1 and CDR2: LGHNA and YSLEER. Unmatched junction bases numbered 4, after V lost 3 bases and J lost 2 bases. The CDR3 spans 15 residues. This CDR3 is CASSQTGGPYNEQFF. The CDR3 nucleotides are TGCGCCAGCAGCCAGACGGGAGGTCCCTACAATGAGCAGTTCTTC.

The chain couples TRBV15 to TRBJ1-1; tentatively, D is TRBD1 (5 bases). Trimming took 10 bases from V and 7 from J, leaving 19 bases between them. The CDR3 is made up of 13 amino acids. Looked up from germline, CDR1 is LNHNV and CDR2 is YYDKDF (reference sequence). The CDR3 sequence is CAIAGQASDEAFF. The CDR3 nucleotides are TGTGCCATCGCGGGGCAGGCCTCCGATGAAGCTTTCTTT.